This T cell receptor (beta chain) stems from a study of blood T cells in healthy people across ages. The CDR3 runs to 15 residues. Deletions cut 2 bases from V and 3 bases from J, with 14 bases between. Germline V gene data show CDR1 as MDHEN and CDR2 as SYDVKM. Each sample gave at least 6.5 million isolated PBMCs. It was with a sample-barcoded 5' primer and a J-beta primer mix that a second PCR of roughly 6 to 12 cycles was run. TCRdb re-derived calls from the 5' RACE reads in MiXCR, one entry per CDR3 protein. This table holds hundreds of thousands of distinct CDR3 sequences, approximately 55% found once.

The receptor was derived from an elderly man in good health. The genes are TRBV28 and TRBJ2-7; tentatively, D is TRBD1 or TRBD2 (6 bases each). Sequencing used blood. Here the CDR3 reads CASSLRRGQNYEQYF. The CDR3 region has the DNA TGTGCCAGCAGTTTAAGGAGGGGACAAAACTACGAGCAGTACTTC.